The entry that follows covers one T cell receptor (beta chain) sequence. There is no known antigen for this receptor. There are no base qualities to consult, and no much larger clone falls within one base. The time point label on this specimen signifies: around 4 weeks on oral tofacitinib. This specimen's treatment or condition label, per the study, means: oral pan-JAK inhibitor, 5-10 mg twice daily. Lesional scalp punch biopsies and peripheral blood were obtained from alopecia areata patients. After PBMCs were isolated by density centrifugation and stained for CD3, CD4 and CD8, a FACSAria was used to sort CD4+ and CD8+ T cells. The sample originates from a study of CD8+ T cells in alopecia areata (dated by TCRdb to 2016 to 2018). As for the study more broadly: Treated patients were enrolled in an open-label pilot trial of oral tofacitinib at 5 to 10 mg twice daily for moderate-to-severe alopecia areata. Amplification of TCRbeta CDR3 regions was done by immunoSEQ multiplex PCR using 35 Vbeta forward primers and 13 Jbeta reverse primers. Patients received tofacitinib for 6 to 18 months and were then followed off drug for 6 months to check for delayed response and recurrence. For the treated patients, the SALT score, which quantifies what percentage of scalp surface area is affected, served as the measure of disease severity. RNA was obtained with the PAXgene miRNA kit for fixed scalp, the miRNeasy kit for PBMCs, and the RNeasy kit for mouse skin. Scalp clonality was compared across normal scalp (n=4), patchy alopecia areata scalp (n=8), and alopecia totalis/universalis scalp (n=8). Tofacitinib-treated patients had biopsies at baseline and at 4 and 24 weeks of treatment, with a later scalp biopsy in several patients. The study used high-throughput TCRbeta sequencing to examine T cell clonal expansion in alopecia areata, in both the C3H/HeJ mouse model and human patients. On the human side, TCRbeta sequencing was run on scalp tissue and on sorted CD4+ and CD8+ peripheral blood T cells from healthy controls and from alopecia areata patients with either patchy or totalis/universalis disease. The research as a whole found: Shared TCR sequences between patients were less evident than in mice, which may be partly attributable to HLA diversity in the patient population. The treated cohort was small, with a single nonresponder, so links between baseline CD8+ expansion and response need larger studies. Resident alphabeta T cells in normal human skin are also sequenced, complicating scalp TCR repertoire analysis, unlike mouse skin dominated by gammadelta T cells. Higher clonality and more expanded CD8+ clones were observed in lesional scalp than in normal scalp, particularly in alopecia totalis/universalis, a finding suggestive of antigenic drive. With tofacitinib, both scalp clonality and the number of expanded CD8+ clones among the top 100 scalp clones went down significantly. Many expanded lesional clones were found to persist in scalp and blood during tofacitinib treatment, and relapse after treatment cessation may be partly explained by this persistence.

Library preparation employed the immunoSEQ multiplex PCR assay. To provide template for TCR sequencing, every sample had RNA extracted and reverse transcribed into cDNA. SuperScript III was used for first-strand cDNA synthesis, primed with a 2:1 mix of oligo-dT and random hexamers. Amplification bias was assessed with a synthetic immune receptor repertoire, and residual bias was removed computationally. The authors processed their data as follows. Raw reads were preprocessed to remove errors, and CDR3 was defined by IMGT conventions from the conserved cysteine to phenylalanine. To get clonality, Shannon entropy was normalized by log2 of the number of productive unique TCRs and the result was subtracted from 1. CD4 or CD8 identity of scalp clones was inferred by cross-referencing scalp TCRbeta sequences with sorted blood CD4 and CD8 repertoires. This immuneACCESS table, as held by TCRdb, lists in-frame sequences with V and J called but not all clones. Of the missing ones, under half trace to an unresolved V gene in checked studies; the others have no known cause. Clone size and V and J calls were adopted from that table, with D and trimming inferred from the DNA. In this sample the table shows about 140,000 clones, 86% of which occur a single time. The ten largest clones capture around 14% of the sample.

The TCR was taken from a human donor with alopecia areata. Sample: CD8+ T cells sorted from blood, taken at week 4, from a patient treated with tofacitinib.

For the CDR3, the sequence is CSVGLIDHPQETQYF. The bases are TGCAGCGTTGGCTTGATAGACCACCCTCAAGAGACCCAGTACTTC. This chain is built from TRBV29-1 and TRBJ2-5; there is no confident call for the D gene. Reading from cysteine to phenylalanine, the CDR3 counts 15 amino acids. Of the read, only the CDR3 DNA is kept; its 45 bases are in frame from base 1. Taken from the germline V gene, the CDR1 and CDR2 loops are SQVTM and ANQGSEA. The trim is 4 bases for V and 2 bases for J, with a gap of 17 bases between the germline ends. Reference TRBV29-1 and TRBJ2-5 genes cover what lies past the CDR3, so the full variable domain is SAVISQKPSRDICQRGTSLTIQCQVDSQVTMMFWYRQQPGQSLTLIATANQGSEATYESGFVIDKFPISRPNLTFSTLTVSNMSPEDSSIYLCSVGLIDHPQETQYFGPGTRLLVL.